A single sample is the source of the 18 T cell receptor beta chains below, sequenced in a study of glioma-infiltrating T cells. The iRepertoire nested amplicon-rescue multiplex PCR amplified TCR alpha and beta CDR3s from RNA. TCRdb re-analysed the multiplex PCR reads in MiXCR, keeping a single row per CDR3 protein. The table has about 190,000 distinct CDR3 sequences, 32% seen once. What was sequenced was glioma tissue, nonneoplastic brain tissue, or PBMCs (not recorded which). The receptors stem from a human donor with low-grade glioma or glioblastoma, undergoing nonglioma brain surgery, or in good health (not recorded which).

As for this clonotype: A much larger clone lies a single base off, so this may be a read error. For the CDR3, the DNA is TGCGCCAGCAGCCAATATAGCGGGAGCCGAGTGGGTTACTTC. This sequence encodes CASSQYSGSRVGYF. V usage is TRBV4-1 and J usage is TRBJ2-1; TRBD2 aligns across 9 bases. Germline V gene lookup returns CDR1 MGHRA and CDR2 YSYEKL. CDR3 length: 14 residues.

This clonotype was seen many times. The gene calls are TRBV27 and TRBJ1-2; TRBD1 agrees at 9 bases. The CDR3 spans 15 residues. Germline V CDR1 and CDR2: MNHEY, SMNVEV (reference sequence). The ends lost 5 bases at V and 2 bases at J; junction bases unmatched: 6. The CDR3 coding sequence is TGTGCCAGCAGTCCGCGGACAGGGGAAAACTATGGCTACACCTTC. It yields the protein CASSPRTGENYGYTF.

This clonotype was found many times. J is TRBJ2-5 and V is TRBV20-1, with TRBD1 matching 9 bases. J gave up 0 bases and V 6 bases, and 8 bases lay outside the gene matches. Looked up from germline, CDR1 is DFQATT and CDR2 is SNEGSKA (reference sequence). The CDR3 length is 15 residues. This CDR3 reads CSAPYWDRDQETQYF. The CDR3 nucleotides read TGCAGTGCCCCATACTGGGACAGGGACCAAGAGACCCAGTACTTC.

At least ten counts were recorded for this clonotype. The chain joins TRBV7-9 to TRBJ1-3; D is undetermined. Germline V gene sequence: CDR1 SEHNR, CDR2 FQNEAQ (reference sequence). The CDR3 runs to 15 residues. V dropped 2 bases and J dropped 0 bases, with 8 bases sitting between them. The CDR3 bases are TGTGCCAGCAGCTTATCGGGTTTCTCTGGAAACACCATATATTTT. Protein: CASSLSGFSGNTIYF.

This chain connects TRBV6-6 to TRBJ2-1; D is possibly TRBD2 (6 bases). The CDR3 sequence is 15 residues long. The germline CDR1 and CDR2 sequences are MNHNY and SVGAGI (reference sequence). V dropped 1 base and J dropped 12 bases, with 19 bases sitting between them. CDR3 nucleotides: TGTGCCAGCAGTTACTGGACTATAGGGACCAGGAGGCAGTTCTTC. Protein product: CASSYWTIGTRRQFF.

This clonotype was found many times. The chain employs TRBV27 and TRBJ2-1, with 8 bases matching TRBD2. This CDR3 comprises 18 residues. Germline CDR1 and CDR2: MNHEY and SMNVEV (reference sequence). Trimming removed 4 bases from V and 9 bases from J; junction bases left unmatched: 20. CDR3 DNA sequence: TGTGCCAGCAGTTCGGTTTTTAAGCGGGAGAACGAAGGGGGTGAGCAGTTCTTC. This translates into CASSSVFKRENEGGEQFF.

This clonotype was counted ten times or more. CDR3 loop: CSAPGTGDEQYF. The DNA for the CDR3 is TGCAGTGCTCCCGGGACAGGGGACGAGCAGTACTTC. This rearrangement joins TRBV20-1 to TRBJ2-7, with TRBD1 matching 10 bases. Germline CDR1 reads DFQATT; CDR2 reads SNEGSKA (reference sequence). Trimming removed 5 bases from V and 5 bases from J; junction bases left unmatched: 3. This CDR3 is built from 12 residues.

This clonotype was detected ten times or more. The CDR3, as DNA: TGCAGCGTTCAACCCGGGCTACGTGGCGGGGAGCTGTTTTTT. Its protein is CSVQPGLRGGELFF. The chain carries TRBV29-1 and TRBJ2-2; no clear D. From germline, CDR1 is SQVTM and CDR2 ANQGSEA. The length of the CDR3 is 14 residues. The V and J ends lost 5 bases and 7 bases respectively, with 17 bases between them.

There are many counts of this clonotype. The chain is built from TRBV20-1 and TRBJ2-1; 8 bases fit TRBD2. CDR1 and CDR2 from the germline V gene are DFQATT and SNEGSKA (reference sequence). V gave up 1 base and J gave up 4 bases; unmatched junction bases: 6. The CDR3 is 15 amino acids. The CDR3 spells CSARVVTSEYNEQFF. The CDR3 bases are TGCAGTGCTAGAGTCGTGACTAGCGAATACAATGAGCAGTTCTTC.

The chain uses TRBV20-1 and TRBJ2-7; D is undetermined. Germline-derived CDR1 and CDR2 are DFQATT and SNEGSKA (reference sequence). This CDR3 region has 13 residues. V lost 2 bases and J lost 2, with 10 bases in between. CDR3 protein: CSARREDPYEQYF. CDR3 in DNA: TGCAGTGCTAGACGAGAGGACCCCTACGAGCAGTACTTC.

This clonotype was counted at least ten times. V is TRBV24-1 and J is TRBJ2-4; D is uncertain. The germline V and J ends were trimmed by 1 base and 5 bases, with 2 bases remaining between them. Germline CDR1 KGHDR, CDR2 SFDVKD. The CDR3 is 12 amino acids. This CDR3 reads CATSDFQNIQYF. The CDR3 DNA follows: TGTGCCACCAGTGATTTCCAAAACATTCAGTACTTC.

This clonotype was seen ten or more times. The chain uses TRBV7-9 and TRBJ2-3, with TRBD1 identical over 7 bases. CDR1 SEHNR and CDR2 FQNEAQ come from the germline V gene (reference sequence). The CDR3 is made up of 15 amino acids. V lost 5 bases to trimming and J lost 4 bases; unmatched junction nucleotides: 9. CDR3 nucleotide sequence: TGTGCCAGCAGCCCCCCGGGACAGCCATCAGATACGCAGTATTTT. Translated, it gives CASSPPGQPSDTQYF.

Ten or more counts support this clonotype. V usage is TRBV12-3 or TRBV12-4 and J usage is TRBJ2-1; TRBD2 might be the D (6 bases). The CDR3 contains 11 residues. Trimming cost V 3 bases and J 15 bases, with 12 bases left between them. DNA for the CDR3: TGTGCCAGCAGTTTGACGAGGGAGGTGTTCTTC. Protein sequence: CASSLTREVFF.

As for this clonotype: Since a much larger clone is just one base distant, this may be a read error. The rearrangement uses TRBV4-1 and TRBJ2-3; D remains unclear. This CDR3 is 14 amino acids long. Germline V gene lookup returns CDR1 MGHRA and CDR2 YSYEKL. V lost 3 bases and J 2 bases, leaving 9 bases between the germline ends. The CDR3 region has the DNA TGCGCCAGCAGCCAGATGGAGTTCACAGATACGCAGTATTTT. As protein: CASSQMEFTDTQYF.

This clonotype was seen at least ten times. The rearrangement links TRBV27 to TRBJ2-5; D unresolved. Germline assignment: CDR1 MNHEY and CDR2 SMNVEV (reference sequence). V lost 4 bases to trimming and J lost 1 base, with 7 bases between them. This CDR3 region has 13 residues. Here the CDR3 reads CASSSRPQETQYF. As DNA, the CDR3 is TGTGCCAGCAGTTCTCGTCCCCAAGAGACCCAGTACTTC.

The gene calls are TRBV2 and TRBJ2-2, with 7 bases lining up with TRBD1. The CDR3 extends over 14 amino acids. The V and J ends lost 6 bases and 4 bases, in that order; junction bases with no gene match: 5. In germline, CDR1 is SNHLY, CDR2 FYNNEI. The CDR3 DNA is TGTGCCAGCAGCAGGGACAGCGTCACCGGGGAGCTGTTTTTT. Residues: CASSRDSVTGELFF. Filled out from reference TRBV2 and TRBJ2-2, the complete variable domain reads EPEVTQTPSHQVTQMGQEVILRCVPISNHLYFYWYRQILGQKVEFLVSFYNNEISEKSEIFDDQFSVERPDGSNFTLKIRSTKLEDSAMYFCASSRDSVTGELFFGEGSRLTVL.

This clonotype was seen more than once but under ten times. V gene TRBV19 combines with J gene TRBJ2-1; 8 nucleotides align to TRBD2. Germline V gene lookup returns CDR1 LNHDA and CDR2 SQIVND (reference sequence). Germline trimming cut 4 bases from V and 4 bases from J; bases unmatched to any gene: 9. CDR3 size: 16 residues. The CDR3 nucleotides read TGTGCCAGTAGTAGCTCAACCCGGGGGGGTTACAATGAGCAGTTCTTC. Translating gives CASSSSTRGGYNEQFF.

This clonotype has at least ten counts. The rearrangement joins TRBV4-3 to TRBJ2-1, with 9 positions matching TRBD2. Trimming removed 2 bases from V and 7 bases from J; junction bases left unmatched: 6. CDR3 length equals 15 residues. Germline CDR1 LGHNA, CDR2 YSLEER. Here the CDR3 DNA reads TGCGCCAGCAGCCAATCATTAGCGGGAGTGAATGAGCAGTTCTTC. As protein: CASSQSLAGVNEQFF.